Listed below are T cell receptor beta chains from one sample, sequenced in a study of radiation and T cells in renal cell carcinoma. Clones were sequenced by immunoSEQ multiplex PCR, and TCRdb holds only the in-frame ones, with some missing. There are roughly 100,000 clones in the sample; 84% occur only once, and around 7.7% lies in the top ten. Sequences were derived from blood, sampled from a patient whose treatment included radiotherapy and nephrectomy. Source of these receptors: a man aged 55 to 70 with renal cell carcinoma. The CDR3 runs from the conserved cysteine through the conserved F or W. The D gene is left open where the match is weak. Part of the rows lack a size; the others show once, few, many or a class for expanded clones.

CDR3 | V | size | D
CAWSVDSYEQYF | TRBV30 | - | -
CASSLGTSGSRGGYEQYF | TRBV28 | - | TRBD2
CASSIGGLGTEAFF | TRBV19 | - | -
CASSLRTASNQPQHF | TRBV27 | - | -
CASSLGARGSVETQYF | TRBV5-1 | once | TRBD1
CASSLLAGGLSSYNEQFF | TRBV11-2 | - | TRBD2
CASSVGEALHSGNTIYF | TRBV9 | - | -
CASRGQGLAGAESYNEQFF | TRBV5-1 | - | TRBD2
CASSLDGRSNEKLFF | TRBV7-2 | - | -
CASSYSSGAYEQYF | TRBV6-6 | - | -
CASSLSGQGSGNTIYF | TRBV7-2 | - | TRBD1
CASSRAPGLAGSEQYF | TRBV19 | - | TRBD2
CASTRLSHREQFF | TRBV7-2 | - | -
CASSRVGSGRAPHEQYF | TRBV4-3 | - | TRBD2
CASSFRAGEGEWTGELFF | TRBV27 | - | TRBD2
CASSLQRGDKRPPDTEAFF | TRBV2 | once | -
CASSLGTFSEAFF | TRBV27 | few | -
CASSSPDRGLYGYTF | TRBV27 | - | TRBD1
CASSLSGGVHPTDTQYF | TRBV9 | few | -
CASSIGYEQYF | TRBV19 | - | -
CASSPASGADIQYF | TRBV18 | - | TRBD2
CASSLITGGHEQYF | TRBV7-2 | once | TRBD1
CASSQVSRPTDTQYF | TRBV4-2 | once | -
CASSYSGANVLTF | TRBV27 | once | -
CASSLSGGQNTEAFF | TRBV27 | - | -
CASGGGRSTYEQYF | TRBV6-6 | few | -
CASSIGAGGAGEQYF | TRBV19 | - | -
CASSMVPPRAEAFF | TRBV19 | - | -
CACTGGGSNQPQHF | TRBV19 | few | TRBD1
CSVSQGTLSYEQYF | TRBV29-1 | - | TRBD1
CASRKGGGPNEQYF | TRBV27 | - | -
CASRKGGGSSYTEAFF | TRBV4-1 | few | -
CSVGGTPYEQYF | TRBV29-1 | - | -
CASSPRQFF | TRBV18 | - | -
CASSVVTGKDEKLFF | TRBV9 | - | -
CASRDANTEAFF | TRBV27 | - | -
CSVFGNLEAFF | TRBV29-1 | - | -
CASSIKTGGSQPQHF | TRBV19 | - | TRBD1
CASSNIRGSSYNEQFF | TRBV7-9 | - | -
CASSSGTGFPSTDTQYF | TRBV28 | - | TRBD1
CSVERGEYEQYF | TRBV29-1 | - | -
CASSPEGGSEETQYF | TRBV7-2 | - | TRBD2
CASSVAGFTDTQYF | TRBV9 | - | -
CASSADLWRDTQYF | TRBV7-2 | - | -
CASSFPMFFRNTEAFF | TRBV7-9 | - | -
CASSAPGALNTEAFF | TRBV5-8 | - | -
CASSVSGRARVDTQYF | TRBV9 | - | TRBD2
CASSPSLMGEGPYEQYF | TRBV7-8 | - | -
CASEEGRSPLHF | TRBV6-6 | - | -
CAVKTPALNYGYTF | TRBV6-5 | - | -
CASSLITGILAKNIQYF | TRBV5-8 | - | -
CVSRRRSTGLNEKLFF | TRBV6-6 | - | -
CASSLRRSPGFF | TRBV7-9 | - | -
CSVEDFQSDIQYF | TRBV29-1 | - | -
CASSLRAVSGNTIYF | TRBV27 | - | -